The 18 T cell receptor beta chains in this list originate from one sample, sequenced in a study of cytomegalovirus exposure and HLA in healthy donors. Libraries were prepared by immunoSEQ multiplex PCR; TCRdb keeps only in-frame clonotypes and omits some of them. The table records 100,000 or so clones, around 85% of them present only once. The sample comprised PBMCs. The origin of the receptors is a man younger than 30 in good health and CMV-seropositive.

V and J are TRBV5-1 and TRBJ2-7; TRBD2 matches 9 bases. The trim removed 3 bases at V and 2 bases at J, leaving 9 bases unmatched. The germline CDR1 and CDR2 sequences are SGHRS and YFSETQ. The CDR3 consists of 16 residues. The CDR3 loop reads CASSWVAGDVTYEQYF. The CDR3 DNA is TGCGCCAGCAGCTGGGTAGCGGGAGATGTCACCTACGAGCAGTACTTC.

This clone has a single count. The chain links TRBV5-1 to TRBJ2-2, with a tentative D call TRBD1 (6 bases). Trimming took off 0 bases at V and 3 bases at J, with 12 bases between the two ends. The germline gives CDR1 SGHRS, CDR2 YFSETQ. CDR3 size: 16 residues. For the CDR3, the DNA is TGCGCCAGCAGCTTGGAGGCAGGGGTGGACACCGGGGAGCTGTTTTTT. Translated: CASSLEAGVDTGELFF.

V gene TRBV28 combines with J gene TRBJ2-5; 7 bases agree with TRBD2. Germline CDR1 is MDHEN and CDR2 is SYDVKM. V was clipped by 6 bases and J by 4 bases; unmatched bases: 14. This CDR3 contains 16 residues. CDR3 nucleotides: TGTGCCAGCAGCCCCGGGTCCGGGAGCGGGATAGAGACCCAGTACTTC. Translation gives CASSPGSGSGIETQYF.

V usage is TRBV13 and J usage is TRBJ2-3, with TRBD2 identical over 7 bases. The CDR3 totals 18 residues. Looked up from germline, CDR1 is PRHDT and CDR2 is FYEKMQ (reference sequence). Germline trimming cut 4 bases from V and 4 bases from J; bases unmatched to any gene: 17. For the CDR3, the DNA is TGTGCCAGCAGCTACCTTATAGCGGGTGGCTTACGAGCAGATACGCAGTATTTT. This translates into CASSYLIAGGLRADTQYF.

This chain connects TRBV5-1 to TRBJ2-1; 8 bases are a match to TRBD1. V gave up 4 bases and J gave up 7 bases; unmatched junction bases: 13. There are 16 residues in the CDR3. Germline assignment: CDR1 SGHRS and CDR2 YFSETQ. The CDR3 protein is CASSLHGETGGNEQFF. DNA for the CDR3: TGCGCCAGCAGCCTGCACGGGGAAACAGGGGGGAATGAGCAGTTCTTC.

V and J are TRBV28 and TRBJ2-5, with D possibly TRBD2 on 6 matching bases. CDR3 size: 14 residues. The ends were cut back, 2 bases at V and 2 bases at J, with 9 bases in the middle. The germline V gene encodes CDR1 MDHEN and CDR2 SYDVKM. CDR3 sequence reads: CASSLSAGQETQYF. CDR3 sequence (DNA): TGTGCCAGCAGTTTAAGCGCGGGACAAGAGACCCAGTACTTC.

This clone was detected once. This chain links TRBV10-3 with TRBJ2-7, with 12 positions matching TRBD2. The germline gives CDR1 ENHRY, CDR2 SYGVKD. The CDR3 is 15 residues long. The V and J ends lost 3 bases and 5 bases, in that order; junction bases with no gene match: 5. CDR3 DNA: TGTGCCATCAGTGACACACTAGCGGGAGGAAACGAGCAGTACTTC. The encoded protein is CAISDTLAGGNEQYF.

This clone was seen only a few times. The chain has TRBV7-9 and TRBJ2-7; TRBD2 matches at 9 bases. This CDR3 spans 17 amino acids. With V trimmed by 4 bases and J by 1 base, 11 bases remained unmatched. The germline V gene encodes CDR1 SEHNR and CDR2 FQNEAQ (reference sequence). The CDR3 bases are TGTGCCAGCAGCTCCCTCTTCGCGGGAGGGCCGTCCTACGAGCAGTACGTC. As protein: CASSSLFAGGPSYEQYV.

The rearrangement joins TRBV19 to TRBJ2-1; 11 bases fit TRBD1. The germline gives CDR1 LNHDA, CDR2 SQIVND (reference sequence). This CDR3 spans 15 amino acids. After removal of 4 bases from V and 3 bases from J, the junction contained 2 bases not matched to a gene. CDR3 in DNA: TGTGCCAGTAGTAAGGGACAGGGGGTCTACAATGAGCAGTTCTTC. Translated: CASSKGQGVYNEQFF.

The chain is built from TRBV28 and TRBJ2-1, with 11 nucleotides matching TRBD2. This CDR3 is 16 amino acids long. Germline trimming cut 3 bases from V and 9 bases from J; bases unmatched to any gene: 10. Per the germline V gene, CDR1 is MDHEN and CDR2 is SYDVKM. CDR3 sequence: CASSLPTSGITIEQFF. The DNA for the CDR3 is TGTGCCAGCAGTTTGCCGACTAGCGGGATAACGATTGAGCAGTTCTTC.

CDR3 sequence (DNA): TGTGCCAGCAGCGCCGAGGAGGGGGCGCGGGATGAAAAACTGTTTTTT. This codes for CASSAEEGARDEKLFF. The chain combines TRBV9 with TRBJ1-4; 7 nucleotides align to TRBD1. Looked up from germline, CDR1 is SGDLS and CDR2 is YYNGEE. CDR3 size: 16 residues. Losses at the gene ends were 3 bases for V and 6 bases for J; bases not matched to a gene: 11.

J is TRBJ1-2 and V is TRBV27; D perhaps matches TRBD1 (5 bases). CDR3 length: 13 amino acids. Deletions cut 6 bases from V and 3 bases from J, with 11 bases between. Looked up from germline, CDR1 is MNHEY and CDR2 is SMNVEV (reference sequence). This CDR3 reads CASSPTQDYGYTF. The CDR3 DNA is TGTGCCAGCAGCCCCACACAGGACTATGGCTACACCTTC.

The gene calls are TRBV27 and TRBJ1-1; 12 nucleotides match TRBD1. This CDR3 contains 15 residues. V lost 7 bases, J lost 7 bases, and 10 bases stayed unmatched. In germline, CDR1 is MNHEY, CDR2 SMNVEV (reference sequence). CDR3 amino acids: CASIAGTGGQGEAFF. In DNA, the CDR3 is TGTGCCAGCATAGCCGGGACAGGGGGCCAGGGTGAAGCTTTCTTT.

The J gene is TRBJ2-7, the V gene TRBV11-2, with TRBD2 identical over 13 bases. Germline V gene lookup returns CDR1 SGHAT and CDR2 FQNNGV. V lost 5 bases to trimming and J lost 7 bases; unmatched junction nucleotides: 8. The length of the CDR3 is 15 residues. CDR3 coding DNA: TGTGCCAGCAGCATTAGGACTAGCGGGAGCTCTGAGCAGTACGTC. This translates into CASSIRTSGSSEQYV.

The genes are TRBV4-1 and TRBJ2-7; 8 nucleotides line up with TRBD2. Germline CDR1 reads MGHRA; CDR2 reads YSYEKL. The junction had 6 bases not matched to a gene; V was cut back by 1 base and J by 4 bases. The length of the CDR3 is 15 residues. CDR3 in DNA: TGCGCCAGCAGCCAAGGGACTAGCCCAAGATACGAGCAGTACTTC. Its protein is CASSQGTSPRYEQYF.

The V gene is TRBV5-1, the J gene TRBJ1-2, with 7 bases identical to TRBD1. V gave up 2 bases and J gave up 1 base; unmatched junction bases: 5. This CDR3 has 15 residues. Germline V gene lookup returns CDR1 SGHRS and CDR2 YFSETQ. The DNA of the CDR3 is TGCGCCAGCAGCTTTGTCGGGACAGTTAACTATGGCTACACCTTC. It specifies CASSFVGTVNYGYTF.

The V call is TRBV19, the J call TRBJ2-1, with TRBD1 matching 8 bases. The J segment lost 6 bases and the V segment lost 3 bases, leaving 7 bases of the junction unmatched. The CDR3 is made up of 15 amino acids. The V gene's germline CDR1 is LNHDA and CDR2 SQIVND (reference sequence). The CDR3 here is CASSILRTGSNEQFF. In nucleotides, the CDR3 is TGTGCCAGTAGTATTCTGCGGACAGGGAGCAATGAGCAGTTCTTC.

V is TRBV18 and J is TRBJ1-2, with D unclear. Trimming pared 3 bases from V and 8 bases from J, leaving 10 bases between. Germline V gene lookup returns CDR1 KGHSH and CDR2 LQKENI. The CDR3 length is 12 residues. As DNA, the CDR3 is TGTGCCAGCTCACCCGACCCGGGAGGCTACACCTTC. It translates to CASSPDPGGYTF.